Below are 31 T cell receptor beta chains sequenced from a single sample in a study of regulatory T cells in long-lasting Graves disease. Regarding time point: newly diagnosed GD, antithyroid drugs for less than 3 months. After RNA was extracted from PBMCs, the TCR library was made from it. Library construction for TCR beta used iRepertoire HTBI primers and Arm-PCR of CDR3 regions. TCRdb ran MiXCR on the multiplex PCR reads and lists one entry per CDR3 protein. The data hold approximately 540,000 distinct CDR3 sequences, with 12% observed a single time. A further study also used this sample, focusing on T cells in Graves' hyperthyroidism and ophthalmopathy.

Material: peripheral blood mononuclear cells (PBMCs), obtained at new diagnosis, from a patient treated with antithyroid drugs. Receptors were obtained from a woman aged 25 to 39 with Graves disease.

This clonotype has just a few counts. The chain uses TRBV5-1 and TRBJ1-3, with D uncertain. V lost 1 base and J lost 0, with 8 bases in between. This CDR3 has 15 amino acids. Germline CDR1 SGHRS, CDR2 YFSETQ. The CDR3 coding sequence is TGCGCCAGCAGCTTGTCAGGTCCCTCTGGAAACACCATATATTTT. This gives the protein CASSLSGPSGNTIYF.

The V and J genes are TRBV30 and TRBJ1-3; 7 bases line up with TRBD1. The CDR3 covers 14 residues. Trimming cost V 5 bases and J 3 bases; bases outside gene matches: 7. Germline CDR1 is GTSNPN and CDR2 is SVGIG (reference sequence). CDR3 nucleotides: TGTGCCTGGTCCACAGGGGTTGGTGGAAACACCATATATTTT. It yields the protein CAWSTGVGGNTIYF.

This chain connects TRBV7-2 to TRBJ1-1; 7 nucleotides agree with TRBD1. The length of the CDR3 is 15 residues. V lost 1 base to trimming and J lost 7 bases; unmatched junction nucleotides: 9. Germline values: CDR1 SGHTA, CDR2 FQGNSA. The CDR3 is CASSLVRGLKGEAFF. CDR3 nucleotides: TGTGCCAGCAGCTTAGTGAGGGGGCTTAAGGGTGAAGCTTTCTTT. Filled out from reference TRBV7-2 and TRBJ1-1, the complete variable domain reads GAGVSQSPSNKVTEKGKDVELRCDPISGHTALYWYRQSLGQGLEFLIYFQGNSAPDKSGLPSDRFSAERTGGSVSTLTIQRTQQEDSAVYLCASSLVRGLKGEAFFGQGTRLTVV.

This clonotype was seen a handful of times. The rearrangement uses TRBV14 and TRBJ1-1; D remains unclear. The CDR3 is made up of 14 amino acids. Trimming pared 1 base from V and 1 base from J, leaving 7 bases between. Germline CDR1 and CDR2: SGHDN and FVKESK. The CDR3 sequence: CASSQAAGNTEAFF. The CDR3 bases are TGTGCCAGCAGCCAAGCAGCAGGGAACACTGAAGCTTTCTTT.

This clonotype was detected many times. This chain joins TRBV7-2 and TRBJ1-1, with TRBD1 as a possible D gene (5 bases). The V end was cut by 4 bases, the J end by 9 bases, with 15 bases between. The CDR3 sequence is 13 residues long. The germline V gene encodes CDR1 SGHTA and CDR2 FQGNSA. In DNA, the CDR3 is TGTGCCAGCAGCTCCACAGGTGACGTGAAAGCTTTCTTT. The encoded protein is CASSSTGDVKAFF.

The chain uses TRBV4-1 and TRBJ2-7; 8 nucleotides match TRBD2. Losses at the gene ends were 3 bases for V and 2 bases for J; bases not matched to a gene: 6. Germline CDR1 is MGHRA and CDR2 is YSYEKL. The CDR3 totals 15 residues. CDR3 sequence reads: CASSHPTSATYEQYF. The DNA of the CDR3 is TGCGCCAGCAGCCACCCGACTAGCGCAACCTACGAGCAGTACTTC.

This clonotype showed up many times. CDR3 nucleotide sequence: TGTGCCAGCAGCAGCGGACAGATGCCCACTGAAGCTTTCTTT. Encoded protein: CASSSGQMPTEAFF. V usage is TRBV7-9 and J usage is TRBJ1-1; possible D gene TRBD1, 6 bases. Trimming took off 5 bases at V and 4 bases at J, with 14 bases between the two ends. This CDR3 comprises 14 residues. Germline CDR1 is SEHNR and CDR2 is FQNEAQ (reference sequence).

At least ten counts were recorded for this clonotype. The rearrangement links TRBV7-9 to TRBJ2-1; the D is unclear. V lost 5 bases, J lost 5 bases, and 13 bases lay in between. From germline, CDR1 is SEHNR and CDR2 FQNEAQ (reference sequence). CDR3 length: 14 residues. The CDR3: CASSLSRSHNEQFF. The CDR3 DNA reads TGTGCCAGCAGCCTCTCAAGGTCCCACAATGAGCAGTTCTTC.

This clonotype was picked up a small number of times. The chain employs TRBV29-1 and TRBJ2-1; TRBD2 matches 7 bases. The germline gives CDR1 SQVTM, CDR2 ANQGSEA. The J segment lost 0 bases and the V segment lost 5 bases, leaving 4 bases of the junction unmatched. CDR3 length: 14 residues. The CDR3 sequence: CSVRREASYNEQFF. The CDR3 DNA follows: TGCAGCGTTCGACGGGAGGCCTCCTACAATGAGCAGTTCTTC.

This clonotype was detected many times. The chain has TRBV3-1 and TRBJ2-5, with 8 nucleotides matching TRBD1. There are 13 residues in the CDR3. Germline CDR1 reads LGHDT; CDR2 reads YNNKEL (reference sequence). V shed 5 bases and J 7 bases; nucleotides not matched to a gene: 6. This CDR3 reads CASSFIQGGTQYF. The CDR3 region has the DNA TGTGCCAGCAGCTTCATACAGGGGGGGACCCAGTACTTC.

The sample holds many counts of this clonotype. This chain links TRBV12-3 or TRBV12-4 with TRBJ1-1, with TRBD1 as a possible D gene (5 bases). Trimming removed 1 base from V and 4 bases from J, with 10 bases in between. The CDR3 covers 14 residues. The CDR3 is CASSLGGATTEAFF. CDR3 DNA: TGTGCCAGCAGTTTAGGGGGCGCGACCACTGAAGCTTTCTTT.

This clonotype was observed a few times. The chain recombines TRBV30 with TRBJ2-3; D not certain. The CDR3 runs 16 residues. The V and J ends lost 3 bases and 3 bases respectively, with 19 bases between them. CDR1 GTSNPN and CDR2 SVGIG come from the germline V gene (reference sequence). CDR3 in amino acids: CAWSDPGLGGTDTQYF. The CDR3 nucleotides are TGTGCCTGGAGCGACCCGGGTCTCGGTGGGACAGATACGCAGTATTTT. Drawing the rest from reference TRBV30 and TRBJ2-3, the complete variable domain is SQTIHQWPATLVQPVGSPLSLECTVEGTSNPNLYWYRQAAGRGLQLLFYSVGIGQISSEVPQNLSASRPQDRQFILSSKKLLLSDSGFYLCAWSDPGLGGTDTQYFGPGTRLTVL.

This clonotype was found many times. The J gene is TRBJ2-1, the V gene TRBV20-1, with D possibly matching TRBD2 (6 bases). Germline CDR1 reads DFQATT; CDR2 reads SNEGSKA (reference sequence). Trimming left V 1 base short and J 10 bases short, with 11 bases between. The CDR3 runs 12 residues. The CDR3 region is CSARAGVGEQFF. CDR3 nucleotides: TGCAGTGCTAGAGCGGGAGTCGGCGAGCAGTTCTTC.

This clonotype was seen only a few times. The rearrangement uses TRBV27 and TRBJ2-7; D might be TRBD1 or TRBD2, each matching 6 bases. The CDR3 spans 13 residues. Germline V gene data show CDR1 as MNHEY and CDR2 as SMNVEV (reference sequence). V dropped 10 bases and J dropped 6 bases, with 19 bases sitting between them. As DNA, the CDR3 is TGTGCCACGCGAATGGGGGGCAGGAGCGAGCAGTACTTC. Encoded protein: CATRMGGRSEQYF.

This clonotype was seen only a few times. V is TRBV2 and J is TRBJ2-1, with unresolved D. Trimming cost V 6 bases and J 7 bases, with 19 bases left between them. CDR1 and CDR2 from the germline V gene are SNHLY and FYNNEI. This CDR3 contains 15 residues. The CDR3: CASSFGKNPFNEQFF. DNA for the CDR3: TGTGCCAGCAGCTTTGGCAAGAACCCCTTTAATGAGCAGTTCTTC.

The chain couples TRBV29-1 to TRBJ2-5; possibly TRBD1 or TRBD2 for D (5 bases each). Germline V gene data show CDR1 as SQVTM and CDR2 as ANQGSEA. This CDR3 has 14 amino acids. The V and J ends lost 3 bases and 5 bases respectively, with 16 bases between them. The CDR3 nucleotides are TGCAGCGTTGAGTTGAGGGGCGCAGGGGAGACCCAGTACTTC. This translates into CSVELRGAGETQYF.

This chain uses TRBV15 with TRBJ2-3, with D possibly matching TRBD2 (5 bases). The CDR3 sequence is 20 residues long. Trimming cost V 0 bases and J 6 bases, with 28 bases left between them. CDR1 is LNHNV and CDR2 is YYDKDF in the germline V gene (reference sequence). The CDR3 region is CATSRDKLEKFRRPEDTQYF. The CDR3 DNA is TGTGCCACCAGCAGAGATAAACTAGAGAAATTTCGGCGGCCCGAGGATACGCAGTATTTT.

About this clonotype: This may be a read error, as it is one base from a much larger clone. V is TRBV6-2 or TRBV6-3 and J is TRBJ2-5; D might be TRBD2 (6 bases). Germline V gene sequence: CDR1 MNHEY, CDR2 SVGEGT. The CDR3 is 15 residues long. CDR3 bases: TGTGACAGCAGTCCCTGGCGGAGGGCCCAAGAGACCCAGTACTTC. This translates into CDSSPWRRAQETQYF.

The chain joins TRBV19 to TRBJ2-3, with TRBD2 identical over 9 bases. Germline values: CDR1 LNHDA, CDR2 SQIVND (reference sequence). This CDR3 has 17 amino acids. After removal of 7 bases from V and 0 bases from J, the junction contained 11 bases not matched to a gene. CDR3 nucleotide sequence: TGTGCCAGTACCCCCAGGGGCAGCGGGGGGAGCACAGATACGCAGTATTTT. It codes for CASTPRGSGGSTDTQYF.

This clonotype has ten or more counts. This chain uses TRBV12-3 or TRBV12-4 with TRBJ2-2; 11 bases match TRBD2. This CDR3 is 18 amino acids long. After removal of 6 bases from V and 2 bases from J, the junction contained 11 bases not matched to a gene. The CDR3 reads CASRPRGGTSGNTGELFF. The CDR3 bases are TGTGCCAGCAGACCCAGAGGGGGGACTAGCGGTAACACCGGGGAGCTGTTTTTT.

This chain links TRBV4-1 with TRBJ2-1, with 11 bases that match TRBD2. CDR1 is MGHRA and CDR2 is YSYEKL in the germline V gene. This CDR3 contains 18 residues. After removal of 5 bases from V and 6 bases from J, the junction contained 15 bases not matched to a gene. CDR3 sequence (DNA): TGCGCCAGCAGCTACCTACATCAGGGACTAGCGGACACCAATGAGCAGTTCTTC. Protein product: CASSYLHQGLADTNEQFF.

At least ten counts were recorded for this clonotype. The V call is TRBV11-2, the J call TRBJ2-2; 9 positions match TRBD2. The junction had 9 bases not matched to a gene; V was cut back by 4 bases and J by 6 bases. CDR1 is SGHAT, CDR2 FQNNGV, per germline. This CDR3 is 16 amino acids long. The CDR3 reads CASSSLAGVRSGELFF. CDR3 sequence (DNA): TGTGCCAGCAGCTCCTTAGCGGGAGTTCGATCCGGGGAGCTGTTTTTT.

This clonotype was counted a few times. At one end the junction does not follow the germline gene, possibly because of a read error. The CDR3 DNA follows: TGTGCCATCAGTGCCAGCGGGGGATACAATGAGCTGTTCTTC. Translating gives CAISASGGYNELFF. The V call is TRBV10-3, the J call TRBJ2-1; TRBD2 agrees at 8 bases. CDR1 is ENHRY, CDR2 SYGVKD, per germline. The CDR3 runs 14 residues.

Many counts were recorded for this clonotype. This chain joins TRBV18 and TRBJ2-3, with 9 nucleotides matching TRBD1. Germline CDR1 KGHSH, CDR2 LQKENI. This CDR3 is 16 amino acids long. V lost 4 bases to trimming and J lost 2 bases; unmatched junction nucleotides: 7. The CDR3 sequence is CASSLGQGLFTDTQYF. In nucleotides, the CDR3 is TGTGCCAGCTCACTTGGACAGGGGCTTTTCACAGATACGCAGTATTTT.

This clonotype was counted many times. The V and J genes are TRBV6-2 or TRBV6-3 and TRBJ2-7; 8 bases fit TRBD2. Germline CDR1 MNHEY, CDR2 SVGEGT. CDR3 length equals 14 residues. The ends lost 2 bases at V and 3 bases at J; junction bases unmatched: 3. The CDR3 loop is CASSYTGGRYEQYF. The CDR3 DNA sequence: TGTGCCAGCAGTTACACGGGAGGGCGCTACGAGCAGTACTTC.

This clonotype was seen repeatedly, ten times or more. The J gene is TRBJ2-1, the V gene TRBV5-1; 7 nucleotides agree with TRBD2. This CDR3 has 15 residues. The V gene end was trimmed by 4 bases and the J gene end by 2 bases; junction bases not matched to a gene: 6. Germline CDR1 reads SGHRS; CDR2 reads YFSETQ. This CDR3 is CASSQTSRTYNEQFF. CDR3 nucleotides: TGCGCCAGCAGCCAGACTAGCAGAACCTACAATGAGCAGTTCTTC.

The chain has TRBV7-9 and TRBJ1-5, with D unresolved. CDR3 length: 13 amino acids. Germline V gene data show CDR1 as SEHNR and CDR2 as FQNEAQ (reference sequence). Trimming left V 5 bases short and J 6 bases short, with 11 bases between. The CDR3, as DNA: TGTGCCAGCAGCCTACTTGGGGTTCAGCCCCAGCATTTT. This codes for CASSLLGVQPQHF.

This clonotype was observed a single time. One junction end does not reproduce the germline sequence, and a read error may be involved. The chain links TRBV28 to TRBJ1-1; TRBD1 might be the D (5 bases). Germline V gene lookup returns CDR1 MDHEN and CDR2 SYDVKM. This CDR3 comprises 14 residues. CDR3 residues: CASSLRQGNTGAFF. The DNA of the CDR3 is TGTGCCAGCAGTTTAAGGCAGGGCAACACTGGAGCTTTCTTT.

V is TRBV9 and J is TRBJ1-3; D is ambiguous. CDR1 is SGDLS, CDR2 YYNGEE, per germline. V lost 0 bases and J lost 5, with 9 bases in between. The length of the CDR3 is 14 residues. This CDR3 reads CASSVEGYRNTIYF. The DNA for the CDR3 is TGTGCCAGCAGCGTAGAAGGGTACAGAAACACCATATATTTT.

Many counts were recorded for this clonotype. The chain combines TRBV19 with TRBJ2-2; possible D gene TRBD1, 6 bases. This CDR3 contains 15 residues. With 6 bases removed from V and 3 bases from J, the gap between germline ends came to 14 bases. Per the germline V gene, CDR1 is LNHDA and CDR2 is SQIVND (reference sequence). The CDR3 spells CASRASKGDTGELFF. In nucleotides, the CDR3 is TGTGCCAGTAGAGCAAGTAAGGGGGACACCGGGGAGCTGTTTTTT.

This clonotype showed up many times. This sequence joins TRBV19 and TRBJ2-3; TRBD2 matches 7 bases. Germline V gene sequence: CDR1 LNHDA, CDR2 SQIVND (reference sequence). With 6 bases clipped from V and 0 bases from J, the junction kept 15 bases outside the gene matches. This CDR3 has 18 amino acids. In DNA, the CDR3 is TGTGCCAGTAGACTAGGCCGGGAGGCTTCCGCTAGCACAGATACGCAGTATTTT. Encoded protein: CASRLGREASASTDTQYF. Together with reference TRBV19 and TRBJ2-3, the CDR3 gives the full variable domain: DGGITQSPKYLFRKEGQNVTLSCEQNLNHDAMYWYRQDPGQGLRLIYYSQIVNDFQKGDIAEGYSVSREKKESFPLTVTSAQKNPTAFYLCASRLGREASASTDTQYFGPGTRLTVL.